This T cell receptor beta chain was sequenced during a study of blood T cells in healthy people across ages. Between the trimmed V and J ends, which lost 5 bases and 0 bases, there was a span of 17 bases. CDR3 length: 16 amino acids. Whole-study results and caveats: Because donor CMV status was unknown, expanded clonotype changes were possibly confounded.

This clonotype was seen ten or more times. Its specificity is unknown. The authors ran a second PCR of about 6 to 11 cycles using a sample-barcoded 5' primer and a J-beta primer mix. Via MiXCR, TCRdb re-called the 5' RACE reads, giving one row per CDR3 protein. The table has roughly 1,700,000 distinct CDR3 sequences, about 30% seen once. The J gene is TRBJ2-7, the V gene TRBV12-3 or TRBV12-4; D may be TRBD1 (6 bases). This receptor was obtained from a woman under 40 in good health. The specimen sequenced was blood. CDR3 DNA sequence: TGTGCCAGCAGTGGCCTCGGACGACAGGCCTCCTACGAGCAGTACTTC. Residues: CASSGLGRQASYEQYF.